A selection of T cell receptor beta chains follows, all from one sample in a study of blood T cells in healthy people across ages. Using its own MiXCR run on the 5' RACE reads, TCRdb lists one record per CDR3 protein. The sample has 780,000 or so distinct CDR3 sequences, less than 70% seen once; the top ten hold roughly two fifths. Material for sequencing was blood. These TCRs come from an elderly man in good health. Each CDR3 is given with its conserved first and last residue. Each record gives: V gene, clone size, J gene, D gene, CDR3 DNA, CDR3 protein. The D gene is left open where the match is weak. A clone size is listed for some rows: how often the clone was seen (once, few, many), or a class if it is expanded.

TRBV5-1	-	TRBJ2-1	-	TGCACCAGCAGCTCTGACAGGTTGGGACCCAATGAGCAGTTCTTC	CTSSSDRLGPNEQFF
TRBV11-3	-	TRBJ1-1	-	TGTGCCAGCAGCGCTAACCGGGTGACTGAAGCTTTCTTT	CASSANRVTEAFF
TRBV7-2	few	TRBJ2-7	-	TGTGCCAGCAGCCCAGACGGTGGCGGAAGCTCCTACGAGCAGTACTTC	CASSPDGGGSSYEQYF
TRBV29-1	-	TRBJ2-1	-	TGCAGCGTTGAATTTGGGGCCGGGCTCGCAGGTGAGCAGTTCTTC	CSVEFGAGLAGEQFF
TRBV29-1	-	TRBJ1-5	-	TGCAGCGCCCGTTCTAGCAATCAGCCCCAGCATTTT	CSARSSNQPQHF
TRBV15	-	TRBJ2-5	-	TGTGCCACCAGCAGAGACCCGACAGGCGGAGAGACCCAGTACTTC	CATSRDPTGGETQYF
TRBV5-1	few	TRBJ2-7	-	TGTGCCAGCAGCTTAGCGCCCCTCTACGAGCAGTACTTC	CASSLAPLYEQYF
TRBV9	few	TRBJ2-1	-	TGTGCCAGCAGCGTAGGCGGGACGTCCTACAATGAGCAGTTCTTC	CASSVGGTSYNEQFF
TRBV5-1	few	TRBJ2-5	TRBD2	TGCGCCAGCAGCTTGGAACTAGCGGGAAAAGAGACCCAGTACTTC	CASSLELAGKETQYF
TRBV7-2	-	TRBJ1-6	-	TGTGCCAGCAGCTTGGGGGCCCGGGATTCACCCCTCCACTTT	CASSLGARDSPLHF
TRBV9	-	TRBJ2-3	TRBD2	TGTGCCAGCAACAGCGGGGAGCCCACAGATACGCAGTATTTT	CASNSGEPTDTQYF
TRBV29-1	-	TRBJ1-1	-	TGCAGCGTTGGGCGGGGGCAGCCCAGCACTGAAGCTTTCTTT	CSVGRGQPSTEAFF
TRBV5-1	-	TRBJ1-1	-	TGCGCCAGCAGCTTGGATTTCCCTACTGAAGCTTTCTTT	CASSLDFPTEAFF
TRBV20-1	-	TRBJ1-3	TRBD1	TGCAGTGCTAGAACGACAGGGGGGATTGTTTCTGGAAACACCATATATTTT	CSARTTGGIVSGNTIYF